This T cell receptor beta chain was identified in a study of technical replicates of blood from several donors. Only in-frame clones appear in the TCRdb table, and some are missing; sequencing was by immunoSEQ multiplex PCR. This repertoire shows tens of thousands of clones, about 95% found once; its top ten account for roughly 3.1%. CDR1 is MNHNY and CDR2 is SVGAGI in the germline V gene (reference sequence). The V segment lost 6 bases and the J segment 2 bases; nucleotides outside the gene matches: 2. The CDR3 sequence is 14 residues long. The sample consisted of PBMCs. The genes are TRBV6-6 and TRBJ1-5; 9 bases map to TRBD1. This receptor was identified in a human donor in good health. Some clones in this sample may be carry-over from other donors' samples. CDR3 residues: CASRRTGGNQPQHF. The DNA for the CDR3 is TGTGCCAGCAGGAGGACAGGGGGCAATCAGCCCCAGCATTTT.